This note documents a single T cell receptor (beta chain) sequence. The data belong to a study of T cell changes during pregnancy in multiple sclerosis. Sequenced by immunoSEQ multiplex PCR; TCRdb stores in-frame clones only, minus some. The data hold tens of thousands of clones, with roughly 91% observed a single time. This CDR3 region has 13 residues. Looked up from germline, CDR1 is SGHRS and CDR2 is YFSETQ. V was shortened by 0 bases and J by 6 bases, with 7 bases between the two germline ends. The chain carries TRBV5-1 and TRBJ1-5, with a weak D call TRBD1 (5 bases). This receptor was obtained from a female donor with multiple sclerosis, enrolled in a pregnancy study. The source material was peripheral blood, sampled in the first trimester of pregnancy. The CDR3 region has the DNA TGCGCCAGCAGCTTGGATGGGGCTCAGCCCCAGCATTTT. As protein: CASSLDGAQPQHF. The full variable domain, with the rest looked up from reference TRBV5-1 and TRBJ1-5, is KAGVTQTPRYLIKTRGQQVTLSCSPISGHRSVSWYQQTPGQGLQFLFEYFSETQRNKGNFPGRFSGRQFSNSRSEMNVSTLELGDSALYLCASSLDGAQPQHFGDGTRLSIL.